This T cell receptor beta chain is from a study of blood T cells in healthy people across ages. Comment on this clonotype: Antigen unknown.

The authors ran a second PCR of about 6 to 12 cycles using a sample-barcoded 5' primer and a J-beta primer mix. Each TCR beta cDNA got a 12-nucleotide random molecular identifier. Each sample yielded at least 3 million CDR3-containing paired-end reads. TCRdb called the 5' RACE reads again in MiXCR, with one record for every CDR3 protein. This table has roughly 800,000 distinct CDR3 sequences, roughly 64% appearing once. Findings and limits, study-wide: Investigators viewed diversity estimates from one million T cells as underestimates, the study reported.

The source is a man younger than 45 in good health. The sample taken for sequencing was blood.

CDR3 coding DNA: TGTGCCAGCAGCAAAGGAGGACCTTACAAGGGGGAGTTTGTCGACGAGCAGTACTTC. Translation: CASSKGGPYKGEFVDEQYF. The chain links TRBV21-1 to TRBJ2-7; the DNA was not used to check the table's D call, TRBD1. TRBV21-1 is designated a pseudogene. The CDR3 loop spans 19 amino acids.